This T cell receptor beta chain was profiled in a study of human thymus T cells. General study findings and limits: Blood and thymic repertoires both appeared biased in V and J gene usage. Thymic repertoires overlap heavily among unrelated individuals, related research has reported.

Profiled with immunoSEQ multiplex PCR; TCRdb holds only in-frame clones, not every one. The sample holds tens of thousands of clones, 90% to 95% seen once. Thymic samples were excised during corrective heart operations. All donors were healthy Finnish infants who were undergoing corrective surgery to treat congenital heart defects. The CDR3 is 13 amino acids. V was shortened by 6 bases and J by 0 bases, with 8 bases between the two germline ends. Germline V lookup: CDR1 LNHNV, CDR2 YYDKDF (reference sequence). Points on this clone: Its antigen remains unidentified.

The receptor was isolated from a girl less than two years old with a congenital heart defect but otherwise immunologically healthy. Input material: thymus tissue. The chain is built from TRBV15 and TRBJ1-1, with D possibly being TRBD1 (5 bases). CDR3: CATRNRLNTEAFF. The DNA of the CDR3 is TGTGCCACCAGAAACAGGCTGAACACTGAAGCTTTCTTT.